Sequencing of this T cell receptor (beta chain) was carried out in a study of control samples from healthy donors and cancer patients. The assay was immunoSEQ multiplex PCR, and TCRdb's table has in-frame clones only and misses some. The sample holds about 140,000 clones, about nine tenths seen once. Looked up from germline, CDR1 is MNHEY and CDR2 is SVGAGI. Trimming took off 7 bases at V and 7 bases at J, with 19 bases between the two ends. The CDR3 has 15 amino acids. The sequenced sample was blood. This TCR came from a woman in her 30s in good health. This chain links TRBV6-5 with TRBJ1-4; TRBD1 might be the D (6 bases). The CDR3 here is CASIESGGRTEKLFF. In DNA, the CDR3 is TGTGCCAGCATCGAAAGCGGGGGCCGGACTGAAAAACTGTTTTTT.